The rows below give T cell receptor beta chains drawn from one sample of a study of blood T cells in healthy people across ages. One entry per CDR3 protein, called by TCRdb with MiXCR from the 5' RACE reads. Among more than 700,000 distinct CDR3 sequences listed, less than 60% were seen once. The sample comprised blood. The receptors originated from an elderly man in good health. The CDR3 runs from the conserved cysteine through the conserved F or W. Each record gives: J gene, clone size, V gene, CDR3 protein. Size is omitted from some rows. Given values are once, few, many or a class for expanded clones.

J gene: TRBJ2-7; clone size: .; V gene: TRBV20-1; CDR3 protein: CSAPLAGASYEQYF
J gene: TRBJ2-5; clone size: .; V gene: TRBV7-2; CDR3 protein: CASSSRVGQETQYF
J gene: TRBJ2-5; clone size: once; V gene: TRBV7-2; CDR3 protein: CASSLKSGSGGTQYF
J gene: TRBJ1-5; clone size: .; V gene: TRBV6-5; CDR3 protein: CASSVNRGQPQHF
J gene: .; clone size: .; V gene: TRBV29-1; CDR3 protein: CSGVTSGNQGTQYF
J gene: TRBJ2-3; clone size: .; V gene: TRBV7-8; CDR3 protein: CASGFGPSTDTQYF
J gene: TRBJ2-1; clone size: few; V gene: TRBV7-9; CDR3 protein: CASNEQVLFNEQFF
J gene: TRBJ2-4; clone size: .; V gene: TRBV5-1; CDR3 protein: CASRPGLAEGAYGQYF
J gene: TRBJ2-1; clone size: .; V gene: TRBV20-1; CDR3 protein: CSARHRLATNEQFF
J gene: TRBJ2-7; clone size: .; V gene: TRBV28; CDR3 protein: CASRGGASGAYEQYF
J gene: TRBJ2-3; clone size: .; V gene: TRBV12-3/TRBV12-4; CDR3 protein: CASSQSRGGADTQYF
J gene: TRBJ2-1; clone size: .; V gene: TRBV7-6; CDR3 protein: CASSLAPRGVLDEQFF
J gene: TRBJ2-7; clone size: .; V gene: TRBV14; CDR3 protein: CASSQGTGYGGQYF
J gene: TRBJ1-2; clone size: many; V gene: TRBV12-3/TRBV12-4; CDR3 protein: CASSLGQGAGYTF
J gene: TRBJ2-3; clone size: .; V gene: TRBV9; CDR3 protein: CASSAQDTQYF
J gene: TRBJ1-5; clone size: few; V gene: TRBV6-2/TRBV6-3; CDR3 protein: CASSYGGVSNQPQHF
J gene: TRBJ2-3; clone size: .; V gene: TRBV5-1; CDR3 protein: CASSLSSGLDTQYF
J gene: TRBJ2-5; clone size: few; V gene: TRBV10-3; CDR3 protein: CAISGGLAETQYF
J gene: TRBJ1-2; clone size: few; V gene: TRBV6-5; CDR3 protein: CASSPNRNYGYTF
J gene: TRBJ2-1; clone size: .; V gene: TRBV7-2; CDR3 protein: CASRVRTGNNEQFF
J gene: TRBJ2-5; clone size: many; V gene: TRBV9; CDR3 protein: CASSDYQETQYF
J gene: TRBJ1-2; clone size: once; V gene: TRBV6-2/TRBV6-3; CDR3 protein: CASVAESFYGYTF
J gene: TRBJ2-7; clone size: .; V gene: TRBV28; CDR3 protein: CASAAPPYEQYF
J gene: TRBJ2-2; clone size: .; V gene: TRBV2; CDR3 protein: CASSDLVAGVTGELFF
J gene: TRBJ2-3; clone size: few; V gene: TRBV7-3; CDR3 protein: CASSLGASGTLGNTQYF
J gene: TRBJ2-7; clone size: many; V gene: TRBV5-4; CDR3 protein: CATTLAGGYEQYF
J gene: .; clone size: few; V gene: TRBV10-3; CDR3 protein: CATTSAPRDNEQYF
J gene: TRBJ2-5; clone size: few; V gene: TRBV5-1; CDR3 protein: CASSLLEGEQYF
J gene: TRBJ2-4; clone size: .; V gene: TRBV27; CDR3 protein: CATNRLAPLAKNIQYF
J gene: .; clone size: .; V gene: TRBV19; CDR3 protein: CASSLHRDRTYEQYF
J gene: TRBJ2-5; clone size: .; V gene: TRBV10-3; CDR3 protein: CAIRSGTSGKVGETQYF
J gene: TRBJ2-1; clone size: .; V gene: TRBV5-1; CDR3 protein: CASSSIPDGEQFF
J gene: TRBJ2-1; clone size: many; V gene: TRBV9; CDR3 protein: CASSRGPYNEQFF
J gene: TRBJ2-7; clone size: many; V gene: TRBV18; CDR3 protein: CASSPGLQRAQYEQYF
J gene: TRBJ2-7; clone size: .; V gene: TRBV5-6; CDR3 protein: CASSYLNQGLGQYF
J gene: TRBJ2-7; clone size: .; V gene: TRBV3-1; CDR3 protein: CASSLTGTGNYNEQYF
J gene: TRBJ1-2; clone size: .; V gene: TRBV20-1; CDR3 protein: CSAPPKAGAGDGYTF
J gene: TRBJ2-3; clone size: .; V gene: TRBV12-3/TRBV12-4; CDR3 protein: CASSKSGRAGTDTQYF
J gene: TRBJ1-4; clone size: .; V gene: TRBV28; CDR3 protein: CASSSPRRGAEKLFF
J gene: TRBJ1-3; clone size: few; V gene: TRBV27; CDR3 protein: CASSTLLGNTIYF
J gene: TRBJ2-4; clone size: .; V gene: TRBV29-1; CDR3 protein: CSVARTGSLAKNIQYF